Presented here are 12 T cell receptor beta chains from one specimen sequenced in a study of T cell repertoires in cytomegalovirus infection. A single record per CDR3 protein comes from TCRdb applying MiXCR to the reads. The table lists 150,000 to 180,000 distinct CDR3 sequences, 20% to 30% of them singletons. The source material was PBMCs. Receptors originate from a human donor in good health (CMV status not recorded). Some clones in this sample may be carry-over from other donors' samples.

This chain uses TRBV5-1 with TRBJ1-1; D uncertain. V lost 2 bases and J lost 3, with 17 bases in between. Germline V gene lookup returns CDR1 SGHRS and CDR2 YFSETQ. This CDR3 spans 16 amino acids. The CDR3, as DNA: TGCGCCAGCAGCTTATTTTTGTCACGTTCCGACACTGAAGCTTTCTTT. Translating gives CASSLFLSRSDTEAFF.

By sample share, this clonotype is medium-sized. The chain uses TRBV7-2 and TRBJ1-4; D uncertain. This CDR3 contains 11 residues. Germline V lookup: CDR1 SGHTA, CDR2 FQGNSA. The V and J ends lost 3 bases and 4 bases respectively, with 0 bases between them. The CDR3 is CASSFNEKLFF. The CDR3, as DNA: TGTGCCAGCAGCTTTAATGAAAAACTGTTTTTT.

The genes are TRBV29-1 and TRBJ2-3, with D maybe TRBD2 (6 bases). Germline assignment: CDR1 SQVTM and CDR2 ANQGSEA. This CDR3 region has 12 residues. The V end lost 4 bases, the J end lost 1 base, and 6 bases lay between the germline ends. The CDR3 nucleotides are TGCAGCGTTGCTAGCGGCACAGATACGCAGTATTTT. This gives the protein CSVASGTDTQYF.

The J gene is TRBJ1-1, the V gene TRBV28; D call uncertain. This CDR3 is built from 12 residues. Germline values: CDR1 MDHEN, CDR2 SYDVKM. V was clipped by 4 bases and J by 9 bases, with 12 bases between them. The CDR3 reads CASSYRTDQAFF. The CDR3 nucleotides read TGTGCCAGCAGTTATCGGACGGACCAAGCTTTCTTT.

The chain employs TRBV19 and TRBJ2-5; possible D gene TRBD1, 5 bases. The V end was cut by 3 bases, the J end by 2 bases, with 13 bases between. The CDR3 loop spans 15 amino acids. CDR1 LNHDA and CDR2 SQIVND come from the germline V gene (reference sequence). The CDR3 sequence: CASSIFQGLQETQYF. For the CDR3, the DNA is TGTGCCAGTAGTATTTTCCAGGGCCTTCAAGAGACCCAGTACTTC.

The CDR3 protein is CASSQVSDRGQNIQYF. CDR3 DNA sequence: TGCGCCAGCAGCCAAGTCTCGGACAGGGGACAAAACATTCAGTACTTC. The rearrangement uses TRBV4-1 and TRBJ2-4; 9 nucleotides align to TRBD1. V gave up 1 base and J gave up 5 bases; unmatched junction bases: 6. Germline V gives CDR1 MGHRA, CDR2 YSYEKL. This CDR3 comprises 16 residues.

There are many counts of this clonotype. The chain uses TRBV7-8 and TRBJ2-1, with a weak D call TRBD2 (5 bases). In germline, CDR1 is SGHVS, CDR2 FQNEAQ. The CDR3 is 14 amino acids. V was clipped by 8 bases and J by 7 bases, with 18 bases between them. CDR3 in DNA: TGTGCCAGCTCGGGGAGTTCCTTAAGGAATGAGCAGTTCTTC. This codes for CASSGSSLRNEQFF.

This chain uses TRBV24-1 with TRBJ2-3; perhaps TRBD1 as D (7 bases). Trimming left V 7 bases short and J 6 bases short, with 16 bases between. CDR3 length: 14 residues. Germline assignment: CDR1 KGHDR and CDR2 SFDVKD. The chain's CDR3 is CATRLGGAGDTQYF. In DNA form, the CDR3 reads TGTGCCACCAGACTAGGGGGCGCGGGGGATACGCAGTATTTT.

V gene TRBV28 combines with J gene TRBJ1-4; D is possibly TRBD1 (5 bases). Germline loops: CDR1 MDHEN, CDR2 SYDVKM. V lost 6 bases, J lost 10 bases, and 30 bases lay in between. This CDR3 spans 18 amino acids. The CDR3 sequence is CASSPPRGGAIVRGKLFF. The CDR3 DNA reads as TGTGCCAGCAGCCCCCCCCGCGGGGGAGCGATTGTACGAGGAAAACTGTTTTTT.

This clonotype came up many times. The rearrangement links TRBV12-3 or TRBV12-4 to TRBJ2-3; 10 positions agree with TRBD2. Unmatched junction bases numbered 11, after V lost 3 bases and J lost 5 bases. This CDR3 is 17 amino acids long. CDR3 nucleotide sequence: TGTGCCAGCAGTTTTCAAGCGGGGGGGCCGCAGATAGATACGCAGTATTTT. It encodes CASSFQAGGPQIDTQYF.

This clonotype was seen ten or more times. The rearrangement uses TRBV7-2 and TRBJ2-1, with TRBD1 as a possible D gene (6 bases). The CDR3 consists of 13 residues. Germline values: CDR1 SGHTA, CDR2 FQGNSA. V lost 4 bases to trimming and J lost 6 bases, with 10 bases between them. The CDR3 bases are TGTGCCAGCAGCTCCTTACAGGGCAATGAGCAGTTCTTC. As protein: CASSSLQGNEQFF.

This clonotype was detected once. J is TRBJ1-5 and V is TRBV28, with a tentative D call TRBD1 (5 bases). The CDR3 loop spans 15 amino acids. Germline lookup yields CDR1 MDHEN and CDR2 SYDVKM. The V end lost 4 bases, the J end lost 7 bases, and 17 bases lay between the germline ends. CDR3 region: CASSSRGTVGQPQHF. CDR3 nucleotide sequence: TGTGCCAGCAGTTCCCGGGGGACCGTAGGACAGCCCCAGCATTTT.